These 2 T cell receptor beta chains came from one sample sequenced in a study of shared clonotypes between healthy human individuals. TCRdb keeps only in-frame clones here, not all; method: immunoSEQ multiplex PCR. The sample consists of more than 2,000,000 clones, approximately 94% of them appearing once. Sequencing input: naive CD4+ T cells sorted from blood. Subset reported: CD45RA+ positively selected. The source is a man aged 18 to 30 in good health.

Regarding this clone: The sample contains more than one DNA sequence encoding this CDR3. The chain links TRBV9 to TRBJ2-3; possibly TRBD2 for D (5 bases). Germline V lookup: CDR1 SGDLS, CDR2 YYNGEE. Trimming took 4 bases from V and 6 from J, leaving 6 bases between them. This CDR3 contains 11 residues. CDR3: CASSSGDTQYF. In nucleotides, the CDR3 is TGTGCCAGCAGCTCGGGGGATACGCAGTATTTT.

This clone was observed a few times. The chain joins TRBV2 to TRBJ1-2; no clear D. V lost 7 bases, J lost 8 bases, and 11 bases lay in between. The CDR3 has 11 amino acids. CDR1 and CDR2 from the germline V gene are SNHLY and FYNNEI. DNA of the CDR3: TGTGCCAGCACGACATTCTCAGGCTACACCTTC. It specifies CASTTFSGYTF.